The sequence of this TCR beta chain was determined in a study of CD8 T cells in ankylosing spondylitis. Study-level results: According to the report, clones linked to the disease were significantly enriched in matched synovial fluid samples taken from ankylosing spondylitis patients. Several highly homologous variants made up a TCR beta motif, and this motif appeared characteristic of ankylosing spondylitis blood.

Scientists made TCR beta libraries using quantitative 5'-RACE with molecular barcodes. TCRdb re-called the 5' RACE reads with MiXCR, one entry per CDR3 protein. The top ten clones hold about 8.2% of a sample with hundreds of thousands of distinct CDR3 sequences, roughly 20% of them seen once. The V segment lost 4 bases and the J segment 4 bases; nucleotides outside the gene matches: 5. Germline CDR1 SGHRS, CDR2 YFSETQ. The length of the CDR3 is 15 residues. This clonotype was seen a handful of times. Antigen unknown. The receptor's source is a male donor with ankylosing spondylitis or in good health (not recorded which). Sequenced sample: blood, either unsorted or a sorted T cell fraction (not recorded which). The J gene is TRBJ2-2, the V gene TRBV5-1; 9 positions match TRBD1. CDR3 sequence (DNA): TGCGCCAGCAGCACGCAGACAGGGGGCACCGGGGAGCTGTTTTTT. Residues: CASSTQTGGTGELFF. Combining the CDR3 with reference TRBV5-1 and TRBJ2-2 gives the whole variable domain KAGVTQTPRYLIKTRGQQVTLSCSPISGHRSVSWYQQTPGQGLQFLFEYFSETQRNKGNFPGRFSGRQFSNSRSEMNVSTLELGDSALYLCASSTQTGGTGELFFGEGSRLTVL.